The rows below give T cell receptor beta chains drawn from one sample of a study of OX40 agonist ivuxolimab in advanced cancers. Assay: immunoSEQ multiplex PCR; the TCRdb copy retains only in-frame clones and omits some. Of around 86,000 clones listed, about 88% are singletons. This material consisted of CD4+ or CD8+ T cells sorted from blood, taken in a trial of the OX40 agonist ivuxolimab. These receptors all come from an adult with an advanced solid tumor such as melanoma, head and neck, liver or kidney cancer. Both conserved end residues are part of each CDR3. Each record gives: clone size, V gene, J gene, D gene, CDR3 DNA, CDR3 protein. The D gene is left open where the match is weak. Clone size is not always given. Where it is, it says once, few, many or a class for expanded clones.

>.|TRBV7-9|TRBJ2-3|TRBD2
TGTGCCAGCAGCTTAGCTCTGGGACTAGCGGGAGGGAGGATCCCTACGCAGTATTTT
CASSLALGLAGGRIPTQYF
>.|TRBV7-8|TRBJ1-1|TRBD1
TGTGCCAGCAGCACGACAGGGAGGACTGAAGCTTTCTTT
CASSTTGRTEAFF
>.|TRBV2|TRBJ2-3|.
TGTGCCAGCAGTGGGCGGGGGACACAAATTTCGGATACGCAGTATTTT
CASSGRGTQISDTQYF
>.|TRBV7-2|TRBJ1-4|TRBD1
TGTGCCAGCAGCCCGCGACAGGGGGCTTGGGAAAAACTGTTTTTT
CASSPRQGAWEKLFF
>.|TRBV6-6|TRBJ1-2|.
TGTGCCAGCAGTTACGCGGCGGCAGGTTACGAGGATGGCTACACCTTC
CASSYAAAGYEDGYTF
>.|TRBV6-1|TRBJ2-7|.
TGTGCCAGCAGTGGGCTCTTTGGGGTCTCCTACGAGCAGTACTTC
CASSGLFGVSYEQYF
>.|TRBV15|TRBJ2-5|.
TGTGCCACCAGCACCCCCCTGGGGACCCAGTACTTC
CATSTPLGTQYF
>.|TRBV18|TRBJ2-3|TRBD1
TGTGCCAGCTCACCTTCGGTCATACAGGGGCGAACAGATACGCAGTATTTT
CASSPSVIQGRTDTQYF
>.|TRBV2|TRBJ1-2|.
TGTGCCAGCAGTGAAGCCCAGGCTTCTAACTATGGCTACACCTTC
CASSEAQASNYGYTF
>.|TRBV5-1|TRBJ2-1|TRBD2
TGCGCCAGCAGCTCCGGACTAGCGGGTTACAATGAGCAGTTCTTC
CASSSGLAGYNEQFF
>.|TRBV5-6|TRBJ2-2|.
TGTGCCAGCAGCTTGGCCCCCAGGGCCCCCGGGGAGCTGTTTTTT
CASSLAPRAPGELFF
>.|TRBV11-2|TRBJ1-2|.
TGTGCCAGCAGCTTAGGAGGGGTTTATGGCTACACCTTC
CASSLGGVYGYTF
>.|TRBV21-1|TRBJ2-1|.
TGTGCCAGCAGCAAAGATGGACTAGAGCAGTTCTTC
CASSKDGLEQFF
>.|TRBV12-5|TRBJ2-1|.
TGTGCTAGTGGTGCCTCGGGTTCTGCCTACAATGAGCAGTTCTTC
CASGASGSAYNEQFF
>.|TRBV6-6|TRBJ1-4|.
TGTGCCAGCAGGAAAACAGGGCTTCAGAATGAAAAACTGTTTTTT
CASRKTGLQNEKLFF
>.|TRBV5-1|TRBJ2-2|TRBD1
TGCGCCAGCAGCTTCCAGGGGGTTAACACCGGGGAGCTGTTTTTT
CASSFQGVNTGELFF
>once|TRBV6-1|TRBJ1-2|.
TGTGCCAGCAGTTCCGGGACGTTCTATGGCTACACCTTC
CASSSGTFYGYTF
>.|TRBV19|TRBJ2-1|TRBD1
TGTGCCAGTAGTCCAGACATGCGTAGGACAGGGGTCTCCTTGAGCTCCTACAATGAGCAGTTCTTC
CASSPDMRRTGVSLSSYNEQFF
>.|TRBV5-1|TRBJ2-3|.
TGCGCCAGCAGCTCCCTAGTTGGCGGCACAGATACGCAGTATTTT
CASSSLVGGTDTQYF
>.|TRBV16|TRBJ2-7|TRBD1
TGTGCCAGCAGCCAAAACAGGGGCTCCTACGAGCAGTACTTC
CASSQNRGSYEQYF
>.|TRBV10-3|TRBJ2-7|.
TGTGCCGGAGGGACAGCCTACGAGCAGTACTTC
CAGGTAYEQYF
>.|TRBV19|TRBJ1-2|.
TGTGCCAGTAGTGGGCAGGGGCTCGGCTATGGCTACACCTTC
CASSGQGLGYGYTF
>.|TRBV5-6|TRBJ1-2|.
TGTGCCAGCAGCCCACTCGCAGGGCTTAACTATGGCTACACCTTC
CASSPLAGLNYGYTF
>.|TRBV20-1|TRBJ2-1|.
TGCAGTGCGTCGTCTAGGAATGAGCAGTTCTTC
CSASSRNEQFF
>.|TRBV6-5|TRBJ1-1|TRBD1
TGTGCCAGCAGGCTGGACAGGGTTAACACTGAAGCTTTCTTT
CASRLDRVNTEAFF
>.|TRBV4-2|TRBJ2-1|.
TGTGCCAGCAGCCTCCCGGGACGGCAAGGGAATGAGCAGTTCTTC
CASSLPGRQGNEQFF
>.|TRBV29-1|TRBJ2-3|TRBD2
TGCAGCGTGGGACTAGCGGGAGTCGGGAATACGCAGTATTTT
CSVGLAGVGNTQYF
>.|TRBV6-1|TRBJ1-2|TRBD1
TGTGCCAGCAGTGAAGCCGGGACAGGGTCTGGCTACACCTTC
CASSEAGTGSGYTF
>.|TRBV30|TRBJ2-5|.
TGTGCCGGCAATGAAGGGGATAGGTCAGACCAGTACTTC
CAGNEGDRSDQYF
>.|TRBV27|TRBJ2-7|TRBD1
TGCGCCAGCAGGGGGACGGCACGACCGGGGGAGCAGTACTTC
CASRGTARPGEQYF
>few|TRBV19|TRBJ1-5|TRBD1
TGTGCCAGTAGATGGGGGACAGAGGTCAATCAGCCCCAGCATTTT
CASRWGTEVNQPQHF
>.|TRBV15|TRBJ2-1|.
TGTGCCACCAGCAGAGCAGGGGACTCCTACAATGAGCAGTTCTTC
CATSRAGDSYNEQFF
>.|TRBV19|TRBJ2-2|.
TGTGCCAGTAGTATTTTAGCGCCTACCGGGGAGCTGTTTTTT
CASSILAPTGELFF
>.|TRBV5-5|TRBJ2-7|.
TGTGCCAGCAGCTCCGGTGGGGGACTGCCCTACGAGCAGTACTTC
CASSSGGGLPYEQYF
>once|TRBV18|TRBJ2-1|.
TGTGCCAGCTCACCACGGGCCAACGGGGAGCAGTTCTTC
CASSPRANGEQFF
>.|TRBV5-4|TRBJ2-7|TRBD1
TGTGCCAGCAGCTTACCCGGGACAGGGGGCTACGAGCAGTACTTC
CASSLPGTGGYEQYF
>.|TRBV14|TRBJ2-2|.
TGTGCCAGCAGCCAAAGCTTAATGAACACCGGGGAGCTGTTTTTT
CASSQSLMNTGELFF
>once|TRBV11-3|TRBJ1-1|TRBD1
TGTGCCAGCAGCTCCAGACAGGGGGCGGTTAGGGCCACTGAAGCTTTCTTT
CASSSRQGAVRATEAFF
>.|TRBV19|TRBJ2-1|.
TGTGCCAGTAGCATAGACCAATCGACAGGAGGTGAGCAGTTCTTC
CASSIDQSTGGEQFF
>.|TRBV20-1|TRBJ1-1|.
TGCAGTGCCCCCTTGAACACTGAAGCTTTCTTT
CSAPLNTEAFF
>once|TRBV30|TRBJ1-2|.
TGTGCCTGGAGTTTAGGCAAACCCAACTATGGCTACACCTTC
CAWSLGKPNYGYTF
>.|TRBV5-4|TRBJ2-3|TRBD2
TGTGCCAGCAGCTTGGGCGGGAGGTCCAGCACAGATACGCAGTATTTT
CASSLGGRSSTDTQYF
>.|TRBV13|TRBJ1-1|.
TGTGCCAGCAGAAGGGGGGGCCCTGAAGCTTTCTTT
CASRRGGPEAFF
>few|TRBV9|TRBJ2-2|TRBD1
TGTGCCAGCAGCGAGCAACAGGGGGCCGGGGAGCTGTTTTTT
CASSEQQGAGELFF
>.|TRBV11-2|TRBJ1-1|.
TGTGCCAGCGGAGGGAACACTGAAGCTTTCTTT
CASGGNTEAFF
>.|TRBV10-3|TRBJ1-2|.
TGTGCCATCAGTGAGGGGCTTGGGGGTACCTATGGCTACACCTTC
CAISEGLGGTYGYTF
>.|TRBV18|TRBJ1-1|.
TGTGCCAGCTCACCACCCTCTTCAGGCGTTCGGAGCACTGAAGCTTTCTTT
CASSPPSSGVRSTEAFF
>.|TRBV6-1|TRBJ1-5|.
TGTGCCAGCATAACTACAGGTTCAAATCAGCCCCAGCATTTT
CASITTGSNQPQHF
>.|TRBV2|TRBJ1-4|.
TGTGCCAGTACCGAGGGTCGGGCTAATGAAAAACTGTTTTTT
CASTEGRANEKLFF
>.|TRBV7-6|TRBJ1-1|.
TGTGCCAGCAGCTTTTCGGGGGGGCTGACCACTGAAGCTTTCTTT
CASSFSGGLTTEAFF
>.|TRBV7-2|TRBJ2-2|TRBD2
TGTGCCAGCACCCGAGGGACTAGCGGGTGGAACACCGGGGAGCTGTTTTTT
CASTRGTSGWNTGELFF
>few|TRBV5-4|TRBJ2-5|TRBD2
TGTGCCAGCAGATTCGGACTAGCGGGAGAGGAGACCCAGTACTTC
CASRFGLAGEETQYF
>.|TRBV5-4|TRBJ2-1|TRBD2
TGTGCCAGCAGCGTCCGGGCTCAGGTAGCGGGAAGGAATGAGCAGTTCTTC
CASSVRAQVAGRNEQFF